This TCR beta chain was recovered during a study of T cells in Graves' hyperthyroidism and ophthalmopathy. Whole-study findings and limits: A median around 6.4 months before onset, the model predicted ophthalmopathy.

Researchers amplified the TCR beta CDR3 regions from RNA transcripts. The TCR CDR3 first-round RT-PCR relied on the HTBI primer set. TCRdb fed the multiplex PCR reads into MiXCR, producing one record per CDR3 protein. The repertoire holds about 580,000 distinct CDR3 sequences, with 14% as singletons. This clonotype was detected ten times or more. Its specificity is not known. Patients were aged 18 to 65, had disease duration under 2 months, and had newly diagnosed hyperthyroidism. The germline CDR1 and CDR2 sequences are SGHTA and FQGTGA. This CDR3 region has 13 residues. The V end was cut by 4 bases, the J end by 4 bases, with 10 bases between.

Material: blood. V and J are TRBV7-3 and TRBJ1-1, with D tentatively TRBD1 (5 bases). This receptor was obtained from a woman aged 30 to 39 with Graves' hyperthyroidism that later progressed to Graves' ophthalmopathy. The CDR3 coding sequence is TGTGCCAGCAGCTCACAGAGGGGCACTGAAGCTTTCTTT. It translates to CASSSQRGTEAFF.